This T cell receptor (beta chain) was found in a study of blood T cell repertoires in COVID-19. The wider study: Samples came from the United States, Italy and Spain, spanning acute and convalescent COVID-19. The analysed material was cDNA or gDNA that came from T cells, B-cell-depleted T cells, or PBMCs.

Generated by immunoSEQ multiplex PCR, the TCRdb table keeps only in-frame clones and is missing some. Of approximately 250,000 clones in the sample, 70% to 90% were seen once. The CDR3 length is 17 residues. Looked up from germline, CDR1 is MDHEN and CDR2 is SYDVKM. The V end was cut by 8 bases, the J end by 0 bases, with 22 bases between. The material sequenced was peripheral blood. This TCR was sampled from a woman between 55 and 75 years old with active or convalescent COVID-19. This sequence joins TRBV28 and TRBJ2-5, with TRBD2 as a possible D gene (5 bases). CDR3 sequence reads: CASSTPVGVQYQETQYF. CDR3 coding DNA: TGTGCCAGCTCCACGCCCGTGGGAGTACAGTACCAAGAGACCCAGTACTTC.